This TCR beta chain was retrieved from a study of beta chain features in type 1 diabetes. Broader study findings: Patients' naive, central memory and Treg TCRB repertoires seemed closer to one another than those of healthy donors. Any HLA type influence on TCRB rearrangement was left unresolved here. Patients with type 1 diabetes carried fewer insertions and had more deletions at their VDJ junctions. Within each of all four CD4+ subsets, Type 1 diabetes patients had TCRB CDR3s that were moderately but significantly shorter.

Expressed TCRB transcripts were sequenced, since all the RNA that had been isolated was reverse transcribed. Naive, central memory and regulatory T cell samples averaged roughly 3.7 million reads. Data came from immunoSEQ multiplex PCR; TCRdb stores just in-frame clones and leaves some out. The sample lists about 650,000 clones; around 12% were seen once. Turning to this clone: Antigen unknown.

The germline V gene encodes CDR1 GTSNPN and CDR2 SVGIG (reference sequence). CDR3 length: 15 residues. Losses at the gene ends were 1 base for V and 7 bases for J; bases not matched to a gene: 9. Input material: naive CD4+ T cells from blood. This TCR was sampled from a man younger than 45 with type 1 diabetes. This rearrangement joins TRBV30 to TRBJ2-3, with TRBD2 matching 9 bases. CDR3 amino acids: CAWSGTGTSRYTQYF. For the CDR3, the DNA is TGTGCCTGGAGTGGTACCGGGACTAGCAGATATACGCAGTATTTT.